The sequence of this T cell receptor (beta chain) was determined in a study of shared clonotypes between healthy human individuals. This table comes from immunoSEQ multiplex PCR, and its TCRdb copy is limited to in-frame clones, with some not included. The sample lists 640,000 or so clones, 55% to 75% seen once, with approximately 1.8% in the top ten. This receptor was taken from a woman in her twenties or thirties in good health. The sample consisted of memory CD4+ T cells sorted from blood. The subset was: CD45RA-negative fraction.

CDR3 in DNA: TGTGCCGTCCAGGGGGCGACAGTTTCCGGGGAGCTGTTTTTT. Protein product: CAVQGATVSGELFF. V usage is TRBV7-6 and J usage is TRBJ2-2; 8 nucleotides line up with TRBD1. The germline V gene encodes CDR1 SGHVS and CDR2 FNYEAQ. Trimming took 11 bases from V and 6 from J; bases not matched to a gene: 11. This CDR3 comprises 14 residues.